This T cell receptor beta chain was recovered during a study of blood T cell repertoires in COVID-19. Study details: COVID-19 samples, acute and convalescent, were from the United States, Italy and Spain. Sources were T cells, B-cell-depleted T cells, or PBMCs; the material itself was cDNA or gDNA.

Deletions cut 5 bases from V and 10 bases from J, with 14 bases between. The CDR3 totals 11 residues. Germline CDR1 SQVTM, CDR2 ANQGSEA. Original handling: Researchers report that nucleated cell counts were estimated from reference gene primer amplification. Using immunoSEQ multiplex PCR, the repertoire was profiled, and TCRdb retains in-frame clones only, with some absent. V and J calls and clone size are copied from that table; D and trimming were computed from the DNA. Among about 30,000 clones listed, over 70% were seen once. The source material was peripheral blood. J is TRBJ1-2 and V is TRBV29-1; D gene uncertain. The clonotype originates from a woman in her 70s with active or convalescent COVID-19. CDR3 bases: TGCAGCGTTCTGGACTCGTCCCCCTACACCTTC. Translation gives CSVLDSSPYTF.